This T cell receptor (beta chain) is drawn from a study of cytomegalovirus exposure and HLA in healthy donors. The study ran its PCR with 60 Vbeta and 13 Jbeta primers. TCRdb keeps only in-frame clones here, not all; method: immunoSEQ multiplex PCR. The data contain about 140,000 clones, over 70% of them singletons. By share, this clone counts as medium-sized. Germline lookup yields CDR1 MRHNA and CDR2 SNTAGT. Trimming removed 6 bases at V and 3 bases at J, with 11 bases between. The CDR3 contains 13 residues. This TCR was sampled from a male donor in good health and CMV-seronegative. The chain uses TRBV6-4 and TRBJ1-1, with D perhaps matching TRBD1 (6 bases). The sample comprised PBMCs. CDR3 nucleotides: TGTGCCAGCAGACTTACAGGGTACACTGAAGCTTTCTTT. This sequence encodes CASRLTGYTEAFF.